These 15 T cell receptor beta chains were sequenced from one sample in a study of identical twins. TCRdb ran MiXCR on the 5' RACE reads and lists one entry per CDR3 protein. The data contain about 530,000 distinct CDR3 sequences, about 20% of them seen just once; the ten biggest clones take up around 0.48%. This sample was also put to use in a study of yellow fever vaccine responses in identical twins.

The sequenced sample was CD4+ T cells sorted from blood. Receptor source: a woman aged 18-29 years in good health.

This sequence joins TRBV4-1 and TRBJ1-6; D not resolved. Germline-derived CDR1 and CDR2 are MGHRA and YSYEKL. The CDR3 consists of 14 residues. Trimming removed 1 base from V and 9 bases from J, with 10 bases in between. CDR3: CASSQAGTSSPLHF. CDR3 DNA sequence: TGCGCCAGCAGCCAAGCGGGAACATCTTCACCCCTCCACTTT.

The chain uses TRBV4-1 and TRBJ1-4; no clear D. Germline V gene sequence: CDR1 MGHRA, CDR2 YSYEKL. Trimming stripped 1 base from V and 4 bases from J, with 4 bases between. The CDR3 is made up of 13 amino acids. CDR3 sequence reads: CASSQVLNEKLFF. Here the CDR3 DNA reads TGCGCCAGCAGCCAAGTCCTTAATGAAAAACTGTTTTTT.

In its sample, this clonotype was seen a few times. The V gene is TRBV21-1, the J gene TRBJ2-7; no DNA check was done on the table's D call, TRBD1. TRBV21-1 is flagged as a pseudogene. CDR3 length: 15 amino acids. CDR3 DNA sequence: TGTGCCAGCAGCAAAATTCGGGACACCTTCTACGAGCAGTACTTC. Translated, it gives CASSKIRDTFYEQYF.

This chain connects TRBV5-1 to TRBJ2-1; D perhaps matches TRBD1 (6 bases). The ends were cut back, 4 bases at V and 0 bases at J, with 11 bases in the middle. This CDR3 has 15 amino acids. CDR1 SGHRS and CDR2 YFSETQ come from the germline V gene. The CDR3 DNA reads as TGCGCCAGCAGCCATGACAGGAGCTCCTACAATGAGCAGTTCTTC. Its protein product is CASSHDRSSYNEQFF.

In its sample, this clonotype was seen a few times. J is TRBJ2-1 and V is TRBV19; a possible D gene is TRBD2 (6 bases). Per the germline V gene, CDR1 is LNHDA and CDR2 is SQIVND (reference sequence). This CDR3 has 15 residues. V was trimmed by 0 bases and J by 16 bases, leaving 22 bases between them. CDR3 amino acids: CASSIDPSEKGGQFF. As DNA, the CDR3 is TGTGCCAGTAGTATAGACCCGTCTGAAAAGGGAGGCCAATTCTTC.

V usage is TRBV3-1 and J usage is TRBJ2-4; D perhaps matches TRBD1 (6 bases). Germline CDR1 is LGHDT and CDR2 is YNNKEL (reference sequence). CDR3 size: 17 residues. Trimming stripped 1 base from V and 1 base from J, with 14 bases between. The DNA for the CDR3 is TGTGCCAGCAGCCAAGTATTCAGGGGTGTGGCCAAAAACATTCAGTACTTC. Amino acid sequence: CASSQVFRGVAKNIQYF.

This clonotype was recorded a few times. The chain couples TRBV7-9 to TRBJ2-7; 7 positions match TRBD1. The ends lost 4 bases at V and 5 bases at J; junction bases unmatched: 5. Per the germline V gene, CDR1 is SEHNR and CDR2 is FQNEAQ (reference sequence). This CDR3 spans 13 amino acids. CDR3 sequence: CASSSDQGDEQYF. The CDR3 DNA is TGTGCCAGCAGCTCAGATCAGGGGGACGAGCAGTACTTC.

This clonotype was detected only a few times. This chain uses TRBV4-1 with TRBJ2-5, with TRBD1 matching 7 bases. The CDR3 has 14 amino acids. The V gene end was trimmed by 4 bases and the J gene end by 4 bases; junction bases not matched to a gene: 6. Germline assignment: CDR1 MGHRA and CDR2 YSYEKL. Here the CDR3 reads CASSRSRQGETQYF. DNA of the CDR3: TGCGCCAGCAGCCGGAGCCGACAGGGAGAGACCCAGTACTTC.

V and J are TRBV2 and TRBJ1-1; 11 bases are shared with TRBD1. CDR3 length: 15 amino acids. Trimming at V came to 10 bases and at J to 1 base, leaving 8 bases not matched to a gene. Germline V gene data show CDR1 as SNHLY and CDR2 as FYNNEI. CDR3: CAKDRGRGSNTEAFF. The CDR3 DNA sequence: TGTGCCAAGGACAGGGGGCGAGGGTCGAACACTGAAGCTTTCTTT.

This clonotype turned up a few times. J is TRBJ1-5 and V is TRBV15; possibly TRBD1 for D (6 bases). Trimming left V 5 bases short and J 1 base short, with 12 bases between. Germline V gene lookup returns CDR1 LNHNV and CDR2 YYDKDF (reference sequence). The CDR3 sequence is 15 residues long. CDR3 sequence (DNA): TGTGCCACCAGCCCACTGCAGGGGAGCAATCAGCCCCAGCATTTT. It yields the protein CATSPLQGSNQPQHF.

J is TRBJ2-1 and V is TRBV5-1; no firm D call. V dropped 1 base and J dropped 13 bases, with 9 bases sitting between them. The CDR3 covers 11 residues. CDR1 SGHRS and CDR2 YFSETQ come from the germline V gene. Written as DNA, the CDR3 is TGCGCCAGCAGCTTGAGGATGGAACAGTTCTTC. Translating it yields CASSLRMEQFF.

The chain has TRBV5-1 and TRBJ2-1; D is perhaps TRBD1 (5 bases). Per germline, CDR1 SGHRS and CDR2 YFSETQ. V lost 4 bases and J lost 0, with 14 bases in between. CDR3 size: 16 residues. The CDR3, as DNA: TGCGCCAGCAGCCCCGGACACTTAAGCTCCTACAATGAGCAGTTCTTC. It is translated as CASSPGHLSSYNEQFF.

This clonotype was detected a few times. CDR3 sequence (DNA): TGCGCCAGCAGCTTGCAGGGTACGGACTATGGCTACACCTTC. Encoded protein: CASSLQGTDYGYTF. The chain is built from TRBV5-1 and TRBJ1-2, with TRBD1 as a possible D gene (5 bases). The germline V gene encodes CDR1 SGHRS and CDR2 YFSETQ. Trimming removed 1 base at V and 3 bases at J, with 10 bases between. This CDR3 contains 14 residues.

This clonotype turned up a few times. The chain recombines TRBV12-3 or TRBV12-4 with TRBJ2-3, with D perhaps given as TRBD1 or TRBD2 (5 bases each). Trimming pared 0 bases from V and 4 bases from J, leaving 11 bases between. The CDR3 is 15 residues long. The DNA for the CDR3 is TGTGCCAGCAGTTTAGCGAGGGGAAGGGCAGATACGCAGTATTTT. Translated, it gives CASSLARGRADTQYF.

In DNA, the CDR3 is TGTGCCAGCAGCGAGAACCCCTACGAGCAGTACTTC. As protein: CASSENPYEQYF. The chain combines TRBV7-9 with TRBJ2-7; D remains unclear. The CDR3 is 12 residues long. The germline V gene encodes CDR1 SEHNR and CDR2 FQNEAQ (reference sequence). Trimming shortened V by 5 bases and J by 2 bases, and 7 bases separated the two germline ends.